This TCR beta chain is drawn from a study of T cell repertoires in aging, cancer and after chemotherapy. Peripheral blood genomic DNA, not sorted cells or RNA, was the template. Germline loops: CDR1 MNHNS, CDR2 SASEGT. CDR3 length: 13 amino acids. The V end lost 4 bases, the J end lost 1 base, and 8 bases lay between the germline ends. TRB rearrangements spanning V, D and J were amplified using mixed TRB-A/B primers. One entry per CDR3 protein results from TCRdb running MiXCR on the multiplex PCR reads. The sample contains thousands of distinct CDR3 sequences, roughly a fifth of which appear only once.

The gene calls are TRBV6-1 and TRBJ2-7, with D uncertain. This TCR was sampled from a human donor with a blood cancer. The sequenced sample was blood. The CDR3 region has the DNA TGTGCCAGCAGTGGAGTAACTTCCTACGAGCAGTACTTC. Translation: CASSGVTSYEQYF.